The clone carrying this T cell receptor beta chain was picked up a small number of times. Its antigen is currently unknown. These data are taken from a study of T cell repertoires in cytomegalovirus infection. As for the study in general: Both CMV infection and a matching HLA type were indicated by public TCR beta signatures. Findings of the study overall: Carriers of CMV plus the relevant HLA were identified by cumulative public TCR beta family frequency. In two of eight donors, the top clonotype was HLA-C-restricted CMV-specific.

The CDR3 runs to 14 residues. Germline assignment: CDR1 MNHNS and CDR2 SASEGT. The germline V and J ends were trimmed by 2 bases and 0 bases, with 8 bases remaining between them. One entry per CDR3 protein results from TCRdb running MiXCR on the reads. The sample lists 250,000 or so distinct CDR3 sequences, approximately 17% occurring once. Material for sequencing was CD8+ T cells from PBMCs. This clonotype was sampled from a human donor in good health (CMV status not recorded). Some clones in this sample may be carry-over from other donors' samples. The rearrangement joins TRBV6-1 to TRBJ2-7; TRBD2 is a possible D gene (6 bases). The chain's CDR3 is CASSEWRGSYEQYF. For the CDR3, the DNA is TGTGCCAGCAGTGAATGGAGGGGCTCCTACGAGCAGTACTTC.